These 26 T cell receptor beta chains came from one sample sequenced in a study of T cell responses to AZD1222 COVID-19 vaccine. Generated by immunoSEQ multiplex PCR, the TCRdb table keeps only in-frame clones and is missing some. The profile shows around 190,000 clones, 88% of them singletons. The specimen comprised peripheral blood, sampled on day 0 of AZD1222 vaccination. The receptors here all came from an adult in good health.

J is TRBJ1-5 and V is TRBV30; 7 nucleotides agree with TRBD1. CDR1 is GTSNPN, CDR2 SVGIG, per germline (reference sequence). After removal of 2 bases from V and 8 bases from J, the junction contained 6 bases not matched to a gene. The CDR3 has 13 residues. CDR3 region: CAWSLGGMEPQHF. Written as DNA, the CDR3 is TGTGCCTGGAGTCTAGGGGGCATGGAGCCCCAGCATTTT.

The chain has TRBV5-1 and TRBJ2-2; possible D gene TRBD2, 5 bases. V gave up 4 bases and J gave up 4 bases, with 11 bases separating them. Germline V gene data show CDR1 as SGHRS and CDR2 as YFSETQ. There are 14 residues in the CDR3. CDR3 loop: CASSQSGSTGELFF. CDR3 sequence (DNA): TGCGCCAGCAGCCAAAGCGGTTCCACCGGGGAGCTGTTTTTT.

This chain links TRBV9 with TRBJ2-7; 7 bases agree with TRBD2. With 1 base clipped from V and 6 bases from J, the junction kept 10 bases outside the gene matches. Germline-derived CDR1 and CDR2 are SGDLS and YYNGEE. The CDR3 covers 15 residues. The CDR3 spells CASSVPRGEGVEQYF. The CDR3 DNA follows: TGTGCCAGCAGCGTACCCCGGGGGGAGGGCGTCGAGCAGTACTTC.

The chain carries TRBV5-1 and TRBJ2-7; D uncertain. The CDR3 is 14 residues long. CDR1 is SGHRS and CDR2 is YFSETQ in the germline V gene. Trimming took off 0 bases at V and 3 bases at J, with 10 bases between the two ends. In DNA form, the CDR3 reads TGCGCCAGCAGCTTGGAATCCGCAGGCTACGAGCAGTACTTC. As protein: CASSLESAGYEQYF.

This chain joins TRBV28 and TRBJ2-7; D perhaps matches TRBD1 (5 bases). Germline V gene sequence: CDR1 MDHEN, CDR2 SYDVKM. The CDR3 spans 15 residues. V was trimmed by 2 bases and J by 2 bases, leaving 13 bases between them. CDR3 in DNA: TGTGCCAGCAGTTTAGTGGCAGGGTGGCCCTACGAGCAGTACTTC. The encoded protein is CASSLVAGWPYEQYF.

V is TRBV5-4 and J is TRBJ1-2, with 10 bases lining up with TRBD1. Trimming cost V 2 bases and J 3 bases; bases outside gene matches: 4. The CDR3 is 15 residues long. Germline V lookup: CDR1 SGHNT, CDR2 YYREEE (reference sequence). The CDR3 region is CASSFKTGGDYGYTF. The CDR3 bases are TGTGCCAGCAGCTTTAAGACAGGGGGCGACTATGGCTACACCTTC.

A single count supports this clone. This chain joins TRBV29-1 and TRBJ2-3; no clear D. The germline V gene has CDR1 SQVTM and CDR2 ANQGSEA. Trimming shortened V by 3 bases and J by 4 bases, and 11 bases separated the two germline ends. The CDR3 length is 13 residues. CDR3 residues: CSVEVGLADTQYF. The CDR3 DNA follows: TGCAGCGTTGAGGTGGGGTTGGCAGATACGCAGTATTTT.

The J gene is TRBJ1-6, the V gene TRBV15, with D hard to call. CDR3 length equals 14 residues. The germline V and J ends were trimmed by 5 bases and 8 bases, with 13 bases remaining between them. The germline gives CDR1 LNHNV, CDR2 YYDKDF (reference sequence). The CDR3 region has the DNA TGTGCCACCAGCCCTGCCAGCACCTATTCACCCCTCCACTTT. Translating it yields CATSPASTYSPLHF. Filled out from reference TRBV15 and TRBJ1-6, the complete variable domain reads DAMVIQNPRYQVTQFGKPVTLSCSQTLNHNVMYWYQQKSSQAPKLLFHYYDKDFNNEADTPDNFQSRRPNTSFCFLDIRSPGLGDTAMYLCATSPASTYSPLHFGNGTRLTVT.

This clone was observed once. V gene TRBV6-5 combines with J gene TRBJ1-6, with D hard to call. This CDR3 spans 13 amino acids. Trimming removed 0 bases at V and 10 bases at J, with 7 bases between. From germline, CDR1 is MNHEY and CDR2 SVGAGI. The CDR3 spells CASSYSVGSPLHF. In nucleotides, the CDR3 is TGTGCCAGCAGTTACTCGGTCGGCTCACCCCTCCACTTT.

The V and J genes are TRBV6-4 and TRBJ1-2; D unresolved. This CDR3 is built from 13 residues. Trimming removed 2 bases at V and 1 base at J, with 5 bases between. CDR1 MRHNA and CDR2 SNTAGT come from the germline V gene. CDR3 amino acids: CASSDGYNYGYTF. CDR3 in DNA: TGTGCCAGCAGTGACGGGTATAACTATGGCTACACCTTC.

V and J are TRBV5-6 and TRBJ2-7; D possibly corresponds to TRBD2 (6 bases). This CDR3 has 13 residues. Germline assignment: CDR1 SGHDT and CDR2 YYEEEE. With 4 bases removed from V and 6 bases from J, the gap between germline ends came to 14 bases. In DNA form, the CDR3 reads TGTGCCAGCAGCCCCCGCGCGGGGATCGAGCAGTACTTC. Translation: CASSPRAGIEQYF. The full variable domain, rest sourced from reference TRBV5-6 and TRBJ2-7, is DAGVTQSPTHLIKTRGQQVTLRCSPKSGHDTVSWYQQALGQGPQFIFQYYEEEERQRGNFPDRFSGHQFPNYSSELNVNALLLGDSALYLCASSPRAGIEQYFGPGTRLTVT.

The CDR3 nucleotides are TGTGCCAGCTCACCGGGACAGACCCAGACCAATCAGCCCCAGCATTTT. Translated: CASSPGQTQTNQPQHF. The chain recombines TRBV18 with TRBJ1-5; the match to TRBD1 covers 7 bases. The CDR3 contains 16 residues. V lost 3 bases and J lost 3; bases outside the gene matches: 8. The germline gives CDR1 KGHSH, CDR2 LQKENI.

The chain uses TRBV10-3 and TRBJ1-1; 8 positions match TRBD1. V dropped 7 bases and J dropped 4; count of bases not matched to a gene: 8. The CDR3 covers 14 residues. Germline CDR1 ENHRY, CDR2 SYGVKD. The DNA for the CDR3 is TGTGCCATCACCCCGAACACAGGGGGCACTGAAGCTTTCTTT. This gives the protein CAITPNTGGTEAFF.

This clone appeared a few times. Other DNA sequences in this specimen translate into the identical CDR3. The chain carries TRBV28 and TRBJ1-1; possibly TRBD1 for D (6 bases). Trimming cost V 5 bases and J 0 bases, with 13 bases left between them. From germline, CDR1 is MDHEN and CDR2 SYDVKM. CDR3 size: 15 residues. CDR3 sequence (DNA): TGTGCCAGCAGTCCCTTAGACAGGATGAACACTGAAGCTTTCTTT. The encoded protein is CASSPLDRMNTEAFF.

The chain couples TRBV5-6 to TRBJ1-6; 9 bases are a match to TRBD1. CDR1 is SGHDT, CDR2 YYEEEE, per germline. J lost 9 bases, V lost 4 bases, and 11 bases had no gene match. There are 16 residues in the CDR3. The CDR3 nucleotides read TGTGCCAGCAGCGGCCGGGGACAGGGTCTTACTTCACCCCTCCACTTT. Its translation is CASSGRGQGLTSPLHF.

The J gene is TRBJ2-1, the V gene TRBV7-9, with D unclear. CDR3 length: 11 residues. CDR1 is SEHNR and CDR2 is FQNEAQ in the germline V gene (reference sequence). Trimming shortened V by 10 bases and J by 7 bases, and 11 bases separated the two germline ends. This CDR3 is CAISGANEQFF. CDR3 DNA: TGTGCCATCAGTGGAGCGAATGAGCAGTTCTTC.

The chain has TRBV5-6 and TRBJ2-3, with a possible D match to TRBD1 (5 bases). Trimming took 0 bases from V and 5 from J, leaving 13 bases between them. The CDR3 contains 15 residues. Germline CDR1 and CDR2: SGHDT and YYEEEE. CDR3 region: CASSLVVGAGDTQYF. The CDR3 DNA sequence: TGTGCCAGCAGCTTGGTAGTAGGGGCCGGAGATACGCAGTATTTT.

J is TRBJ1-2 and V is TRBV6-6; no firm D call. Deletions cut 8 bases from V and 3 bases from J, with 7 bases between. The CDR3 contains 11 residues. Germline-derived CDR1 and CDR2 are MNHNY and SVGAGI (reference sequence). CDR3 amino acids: CASQIDYGYTF. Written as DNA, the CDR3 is TGTGCCAGCCAGATAGACTATGGCTACACCTTC.

Here the CDR3 reads CASRLAGAFTDTQYF. The CDR3 nucleotides are TGTGCCAGCCGGCTGGCGGGGGCCTTCACAGATACGCAGTATTTT. V usage is TRBV7-8 and J usage is TRBJ2-3; weak D call: TRBD2 (7 bases). The V end was cut by 8 bases, the J end by 2 bases, with 17 bases between. The germline CDR1 and CDR2 sequences are SGHVS and FQNEAQ. The CDR3 contains 15 residues.

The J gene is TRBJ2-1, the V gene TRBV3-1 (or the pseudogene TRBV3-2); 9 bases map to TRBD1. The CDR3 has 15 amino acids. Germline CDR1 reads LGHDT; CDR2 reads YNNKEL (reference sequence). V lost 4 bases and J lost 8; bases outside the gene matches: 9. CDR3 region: CASSPRRDRDDEQFF. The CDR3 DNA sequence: TGTGCCAGCAGCCCCCGGAGGGACAGGGACGATGAGCAGTTCTTC.

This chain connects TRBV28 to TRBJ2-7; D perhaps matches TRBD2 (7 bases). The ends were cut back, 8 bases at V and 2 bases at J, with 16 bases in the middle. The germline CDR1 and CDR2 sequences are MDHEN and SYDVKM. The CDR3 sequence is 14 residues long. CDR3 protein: CASLPGGLPYEQYF. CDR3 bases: TGTGCCAGCTTGCCGGGGGGCCTCCCCTACGAGCAGTACTTC.

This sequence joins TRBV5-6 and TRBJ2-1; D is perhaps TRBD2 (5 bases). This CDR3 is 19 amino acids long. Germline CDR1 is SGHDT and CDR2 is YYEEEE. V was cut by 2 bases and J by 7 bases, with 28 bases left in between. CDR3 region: CASSFSLEWVKGRQNEQFF. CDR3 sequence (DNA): TGTGCCAGCAGCTTTTCACTAGAGTGGGTGAAGGGTCGTCAGAATGAGCAGTTCTTC.

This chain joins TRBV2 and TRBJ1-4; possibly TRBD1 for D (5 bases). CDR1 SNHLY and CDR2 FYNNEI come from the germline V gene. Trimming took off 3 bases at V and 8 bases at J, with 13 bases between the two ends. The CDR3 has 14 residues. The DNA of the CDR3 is TGTGCCAGCAGTGAGCAGGGCCTGGGGGAAAAACTGTTTTTT. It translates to CASSEQGLGEKLFF.

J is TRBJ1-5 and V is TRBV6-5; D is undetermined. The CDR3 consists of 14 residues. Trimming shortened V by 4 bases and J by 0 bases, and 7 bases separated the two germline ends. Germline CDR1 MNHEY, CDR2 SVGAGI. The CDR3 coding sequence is TGTGCCAGCAGTTCGACCGATAGCAATCAGCCCCAGCATTTT. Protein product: CASSSTDSNQPQHF.

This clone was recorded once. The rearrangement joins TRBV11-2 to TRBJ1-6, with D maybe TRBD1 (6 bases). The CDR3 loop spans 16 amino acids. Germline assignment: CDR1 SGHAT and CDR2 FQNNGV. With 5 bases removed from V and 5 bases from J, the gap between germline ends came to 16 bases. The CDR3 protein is CASSRVGGSNNSPLHF. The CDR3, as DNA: TGTGCCAGCAGCCGTGTGGGGGGCAGCAATAATTCACCCCTCCACTTT.

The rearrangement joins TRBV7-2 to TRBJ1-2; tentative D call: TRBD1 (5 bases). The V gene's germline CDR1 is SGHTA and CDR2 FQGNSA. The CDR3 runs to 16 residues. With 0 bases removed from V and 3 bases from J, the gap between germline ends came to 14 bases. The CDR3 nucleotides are TGTGCCAGCAGCTTAGCGTTTCGGGGAGGGGACTATGGCTACACCTTC. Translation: CASSLAFRGGDYGYTF.